This TCR beta chain was identified during a study of cytomegalovirus exposure and HLA in healthy donors. The CDR3 spans 15 residues. The V gene end was trimmed by 2 bases and the J gene end by 3 bases; junction bases not matched to a gene: 7. The V gene's germline CDR1 is GTSNPN and CDR2 SVGIG (reference sequence). Study results and limitations: Across donors, sequencing depth was assumed by presence/absence analyses to be roughly uniform. As a later analysis showed, several of the most significant clusters appeared to be linked to common viral pathogens.

Turning to this clone: What it binds is not known.

Researchers ran the PCR with 60 Vbeta and 13 Jbeta primers. Using immunoSEQ multiplex PCR, the repertoire was profiled, and TCRdb retains in-frame clones only, with some absent. The sample lists 150,000 to 200,000 clones, approximately 76% occurring once. This clonotype was obtained from a woman younger than 35 in good health and CMV-seropositive. The chain employs TRBV30 and TRBJ2-1; 7 bases agree with TRBD2. Source material: PBMCs. In DNA, the CDR3 is TGTGCCTGGAGTTTAACCGGGACTAACTACAATGAGCAGTTCTTC. It yields the protein CAWSLTGTNYNEQFF.